The clone carrying this T cell receptor beta chain was seen ten or more times. Its cognate antigen is unknown. The data derive from a study of neurological immune-mediated disorders. Study-wide background: A relapsing-remitting course was seen in about 90% of the 34 multiple sclerosis patients and a secondary progressive course in 3.

The study, taken as a whole, reports: No sharing of CDR3 amino acid sequences was observed among expanded clones across subjects, suggesting private repertoires in all groups.

TCRdb processed the 5' RACE reads anew with MiXCR; each CDR3 protein has one entry. The sample has just under 60,000 distinct CDR3 sequences, around 3.5% seen once. Germline lookup yields CDR1 SGHRS and CDR2 YFSETQ. V was cut by 3 bases and J by 8 bases, with 21 bases left in between. The CDR3 length is 16 residues. The clonotype originates from a woman aged 25 to 39 with multiple sclerosis. The sequenced sample consisted of PBMCs. This sequence joins TRBV5-1 and TRBJ2-4; the D gene is possibly TRBD2 (7 bases). CDR3 protein: CASSWGGQSKTDIQYF. For the CDR3, the DNA is TGCGCCAGCAGCTGGGGGGGACAATCGAAAACGGACATTCAGTACTTC.